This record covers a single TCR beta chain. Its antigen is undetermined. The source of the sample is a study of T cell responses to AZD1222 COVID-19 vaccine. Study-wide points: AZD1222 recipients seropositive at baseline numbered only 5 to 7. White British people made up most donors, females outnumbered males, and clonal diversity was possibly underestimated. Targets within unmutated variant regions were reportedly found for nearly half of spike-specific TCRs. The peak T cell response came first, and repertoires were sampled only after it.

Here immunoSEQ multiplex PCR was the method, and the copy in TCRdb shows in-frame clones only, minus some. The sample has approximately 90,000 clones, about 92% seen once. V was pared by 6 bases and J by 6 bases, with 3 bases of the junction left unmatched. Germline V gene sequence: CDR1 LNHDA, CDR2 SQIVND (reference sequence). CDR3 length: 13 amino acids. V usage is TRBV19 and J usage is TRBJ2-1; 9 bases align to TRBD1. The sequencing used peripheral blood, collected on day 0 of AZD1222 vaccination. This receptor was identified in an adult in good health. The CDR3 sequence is CASRGQGTNEQFF. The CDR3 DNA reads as TGTGCCAGTAGGGGACAGGGAACCAATGAGCAGTTCTTC.